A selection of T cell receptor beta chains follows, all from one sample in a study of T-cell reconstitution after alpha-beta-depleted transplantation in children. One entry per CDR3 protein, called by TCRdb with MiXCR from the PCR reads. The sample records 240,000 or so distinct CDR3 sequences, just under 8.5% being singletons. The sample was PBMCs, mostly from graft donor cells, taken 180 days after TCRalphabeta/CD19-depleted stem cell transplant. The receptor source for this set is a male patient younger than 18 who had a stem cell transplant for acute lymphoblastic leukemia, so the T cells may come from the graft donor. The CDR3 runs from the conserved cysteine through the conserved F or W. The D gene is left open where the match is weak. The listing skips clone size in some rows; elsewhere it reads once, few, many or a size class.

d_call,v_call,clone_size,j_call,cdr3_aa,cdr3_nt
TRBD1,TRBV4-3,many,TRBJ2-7,CASSQGTGGTYEQYF,TGCGCCAGCAGCCAGGGGACAGGGGGAACCTACGAGCAGTACTTC
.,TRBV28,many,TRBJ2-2,CASSLLSGSYTGELFF,TGTGCCAGCAGTTTATTAAGCGGCTCCTACACCGGGGAGCTGTTTTTT
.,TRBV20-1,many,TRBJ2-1,CSARWGTFNEQFF,TGCAGTGCTAGATGGGGGACCTTCAATGAGCAGTTCTTC
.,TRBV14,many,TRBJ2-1,CASSPGTETYNEQFF,TGTGCCAGCAGCCCCGGGACGGAAACCTACAATGAGCAGTTCTTC
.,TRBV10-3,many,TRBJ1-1,CAISESPVVNTEAFF,TGTGCCATCAGTGAGTCCCCAGTTGTGAACACTGAAGCTTTCTTT
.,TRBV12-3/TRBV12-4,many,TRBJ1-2,CASSQSTTYTF,TGTGCCAGCAGCCAATCGACAACTTACACCTTC
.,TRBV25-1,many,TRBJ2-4,CASSAPNPKDIQYF,TGTGCCAGTTCTGCCCCAAACCCGAAGGACATTCAGTACTTC
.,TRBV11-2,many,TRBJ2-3,CASSSSAGTTDTQYF,TGTGCCAGCAGCTCCTCTGCGGGGACCACAGATACGCAGTATTTT
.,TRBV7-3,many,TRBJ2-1,CASSRAGLTYNEQFF,TGTGCCAGCAGCCGTGCGGGACTTACCTACAATGAGCAGTTCTTC
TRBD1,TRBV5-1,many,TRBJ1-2,CASSLDRAYGYTF,TGCGCCAGCAGCCTGGACAGGGCCTATGGCTACACCTTC
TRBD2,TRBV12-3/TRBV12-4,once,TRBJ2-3,CAITRASSGGDSTDTQYF,TGTGCCATCACGCGGGCGTCTAGCGGGGGGGATAGCACAGATACGCAGTATTTT
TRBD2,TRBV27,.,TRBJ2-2,CASSWGGGIGELFF,TGTGCCAGCAGTTGGGGGGGGGGTATCGGGGAGCTGTTTTTT
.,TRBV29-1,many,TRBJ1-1,CSAPPGQVRTEAFF,TGCAGCGCCCCCCCCGGGCAGGTACGGACTGAAGCTTTCTTT
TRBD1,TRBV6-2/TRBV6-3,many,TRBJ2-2,CASSTRTGKRTGELFF,TGTGCCAGCAGTACCCGGACAGGGAAGAGGACCGGGGAGCTGTTTTTT
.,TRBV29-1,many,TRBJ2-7,CSVYRDDEQYF,TGCAGCGTGTACAGGGATGACGAGCAGTACTTC
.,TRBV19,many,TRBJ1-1,CASSIRISNTEAFF,TGTGCCAGTAGTATTCGGATATCGAACACTGAAGCTTTCTTT